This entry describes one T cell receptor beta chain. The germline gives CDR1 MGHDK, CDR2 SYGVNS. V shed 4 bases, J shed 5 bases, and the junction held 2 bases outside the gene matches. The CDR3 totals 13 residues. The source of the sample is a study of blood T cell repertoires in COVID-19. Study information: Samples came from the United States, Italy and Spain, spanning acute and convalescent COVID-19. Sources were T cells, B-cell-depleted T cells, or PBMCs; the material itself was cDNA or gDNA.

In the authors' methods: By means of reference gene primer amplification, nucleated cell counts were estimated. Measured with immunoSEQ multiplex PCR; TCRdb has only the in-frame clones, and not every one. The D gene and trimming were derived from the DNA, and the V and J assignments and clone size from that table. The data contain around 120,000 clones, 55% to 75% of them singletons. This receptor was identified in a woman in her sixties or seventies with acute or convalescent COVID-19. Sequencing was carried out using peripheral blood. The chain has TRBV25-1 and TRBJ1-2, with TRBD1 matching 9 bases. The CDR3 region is CASSVGQGYGYTF. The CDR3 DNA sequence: TGTGCCAGCAGTGTCGGACAGGGGTATGGCTACACCTTC.